This passage covers 24 T cell receptor beta chains from one sample sequenced in a study of blood T cell repertoires in COVID-19. Clones were sequenced by immunoSEQ multiplex PCR, and TCRdb holds only the in-frame ones, with some missing. The sample shows nearly 250,000 clones, about nine tenths of them seen only once. Sequenced input: PBMCs or T cells enriched from blood (not recorded which). These receptors came from a man aged 45-65 years who had been exposed to COVID-19.

The V gene is TRBV29-1, the J gene TRBJ1-1; TRBD1 is a possible D gene (5 bases). The ends were cut back, 7 bases at V and 6 bases at J, with 18 bases in the middle. The CDR3 consists of 13 residues. Looked up from germline, CDR1 is SQVTM and CDR2 is ANQGSEA. The CDR3 nucleotides are TGCAGCGAATCCCCGACAGTGTTCCCTGAAGCTTTCTTT. Translated: CSESPTVFPEAFF.

The chain recombines TRBV2 with TRBJ2-1; tentative D call: TRBD1 (6 bases). There are 14 residues in the CDR3. V was cut by 7 bases and J by 6 bases, with 16 bases left in between. CDR1 is SNHLY and CDR2 is FYNNEI in the germline V gene. CDR3 in DNA: TGTGCCAGCAAGAACCAGGGGTCGGTCAATGAGCAGTTCTTC. It is translated as CASKNQGSVNEQFF.

The chain has TRBV15 and TRBJ1-1; a possible D gene is TRBD1 (5 bases). The V gene's germline CDR1 is LNHNV and CDR2 YYDKDF (reference sequence). The CDR3 is 16 amino acids. V shed 5 bases and J shed 5 bases, with 21 bases lying between them. In nucleotides, the CDR3 is TGTGCCACCAGCCCCGTGGGGGGGTCCCCGGGTACTGAAGCTTTCTTT. Translation: CATSPVGGSPGTEAFF.

The chain is built from TRBV5-1 and TRBJ2-3; D is possibly TRBD2 (6 bases). The germline V gene has CDR1 SGHRS and CDR2 YFSETQ. The CDR3 spans 19 residues. The V end lost 0 bases, the J end lost 1 base, and 21 bases lay between the germline ends. This CDR3 reads CASSLEWRDSLAGTDTQYF. The CDR3, as DNA: TGCGCCAGCAGCTTGGAGTGGCGGGACTCCCTGGCTGGCACAGATACGCAGTATTTT.

This clone was seen only a few times. The genes are TRBV4-1 and TRBJ1-4; possible D gene TRBD1, 6 bases. Looked up from germline, CDR1 is MGHRA and CDR2 is YSYEKL. The CDR3 sequence is 15 residues long. V lost 0 bases to trimming and J lost 8 bases, with 13 bases between them. The DNA of the CDR3 is TGCGCCAGCAGCCAAGATAGAGGGGGAGAAGAAAAACTGTTTTTT. It encodes CASSQDRGGEEKLFF.

The chain has TRBV5-1 and TRBJ2-3, with a possible D match to TRBD2 (5 bases). The CDR3 contains 16 residues. With 0 bases removed from V and 0 bases from J, the gap between germline ends came to 11 bases. CDR1 and CDR2 (germline): SGHRS, YFSETQ. CDR3 sequence: CASSLGRWASTDTQYF. The CDR3 coding sequence is TGCGCCAGCAGCTTGGGGAGGTGGGCTAGCACAGATACGCAGTATTTT.

Here the CDR3 reads CASKGTLNTGELFF. The CDR3 bases are TGTGCCAGCAAAGGGACACTTAACACCGGGGAGCTGTTTTTT. The chain carries TRBV6-5 and TRBJ2-2, with D possibly being TRBD1 (6 bases). CDR3 length: 14 amino acids. Germline CDR1 is MNHEY and CDR2 is SVGAGI. Trimming stripped 7 bases from V and 2 bases from J, with 11 bases between.

The chain combines TRBV11-3 with TRBJ1-1, with D unclear. The V end was cut by 3 bases, the J end by 3 bases, with 8 bases between. The CDR3 is made up of 13 amino acids. Germline V gene sequence: CDR1 SGHNT, CDR2 YENEEA. CDR3 in amino acids: CASSFNLDTEAFF. The DNA of the CDR3 is TGTGCCAGCAGCTTTAATTTAGACACTGAAGCTTTCTTT.

The rearrangement joins TRBV28 to TRBJ2-7; a weak D match, TRBD2 (5 bases). V was trimmed by 4 bases and J by 5 bases, leaving 6 bases between them. CDR1 and CDR2 from the germline V gene are MDHEN and SYDVKM. This CDR3 has 11 amino acids. DNA of the CDR3: TGTGCCAGCAGTTGGCGGGACGAGCAGTACTTC. This translates into CASSWRDEQYF.

V and J are TRBV7-3 and TRBJ2-5, with a possible D match to TRBD2 (6 bases). The CDR3 is 13 amino acids. In germline, CDR1 is SGHTA, CDR2 FQGTGA. V lost 5 bases and J 5 bases, leaving 12 bases between the germline ends. The CDR3 DNA sequence: TGTGCCAGCAGCCCCGGGAGTCGGGAGACCCAGTACTTC. The encoded protein is CASSPGSRETQYF. The full variable domain, rest sourced from reference TRBV7-3 and TRBJ2-5, is GAGVSQTPSNKVTEKGKYVELRCDPISGHTALYWYRQSLGQGPEFLIYFQGTGAADDSGLPNDRFFAVRPEGSVSTLKIQRTERGDSAVYLCASSPGSRETQYFGPGTRLLVL.

The genes are TRBV5-1 and TRBJ2-1, with 7 nucleotides matching TRBD2. The V gene's germline CDR1 is SGHRS and CDR2 YFSETQ. The length of the CDR3 is 16 residues. V trimming: 0 bases; J trimming: 0 bases; junction bases outside the gene matches: 3. The CDR3 is CASSLEAGVSYNEQFF. CDR3 nucleotides: TGCGCCAGCAGCTTGGAGGCGGGAGTCTCCTACAATGAGCAGTTCTTC.

The chain links TRBV5-1 to TRBJ1-1; D is unclear. Germline CDR1 reads SGHRS; CDR2 reads YFSETQ. The CDR3 has 14 residues. Between the trimmed V and J ends, which lost 0 bases and 1 base, there was a span of 7 bases. CDR3 region: CASSLVPSNTEAFF. Written as DNA, the CDR3 is TGCGCCAGCAGCTTGGTCCCCTCGAACACTGAAGCTTTCTTT.

The chain links TRBV28 to TRBJ1-6; D unclear. The length of the CDR3 is 18 residues. Germline V gene sequence: CDR1 MDHEN, CDR2 SYDVKM. The V gene lost 1 base and the J gene lost 0 bases, with 13 bases spanning the gap. This CDR3 reads CASSLSGRWSSYNSPLHF. The CDR3 coding sequence is TGTGCCAGCAGTTTATCGGGGAGGTGGAGCTCCTATAATTCACCCCTCCACTTT.

The J gene is TRBJ1-4, the V gene TRBV15; maybe TRBD1 (5 bases). This CDR3 is 16 amino acids long. CDR1 and CDR2 (germline): LNHNV, YYDKDF (reference sequence). V was trimmed by 1 base and J by 8 bases, leaving 17 bases between them. CDR3 loop: CATSRASGGGWEKLFF. As DNA, the CDR3 is TGTGCCACCAGCAGAGCTTCTGGGGGAGGGTGGGAAAAACTGTTTTTT. Drawing the rest from reference TRBV15 and TRBJ1-4, the complete variable domain is DAMVIQNPRYQVTQFGKPVTLSCSQTLNHNVMYWYQQKSSQAPKLLFHYYDKDFNNEADTPDNFQSRRPNTSFCFLDIRSPGLGDTAMYLCATSRASGGGWEKLFFGSGTQLSVL.

This clone has a single count. V and J are TRBV25-1 and TRBJ2-7, with 10 bases lining up with TRBD1. This CDR3 contains 15 residues. The trim removed 8 bases at V and 2 bases at J, leaving 9 bases unmatched. The germline CDR1 and CDR2 sequences are MGHDK and SYGVNS. Here the CDR3 reads CASENPGTGAYEQYF. CDR3 sequence (DNA): TGTGCCAGCGAAAACCCCGGGACAGGGGCCTACGAGCAGTACTTC.

The chain uses TRBV18 and TRBJ1-3; no firm D call. Looked up from germline, CDR1 is KGHSH and CDR2 is LQKENI. Trimming pared 3 bases from V and 7 bases from J, leaving 22 bases between. This CDR3 has 17 residues. CDR3 residues: CASSPFTHGSAGNTIYF. The CDR3 DNA is TGTGCCAGCTCACCCTTCACCCACGGGAGTGCGGGGAACACCATATATTTT.

This sequence joins TRBV28 and TRBJ1-5; TRBD1 is a possible D gene (5 bases). CDR1 is MDHEN and CDR2 is SYDVKM in the germline V gene. The CDR3 length is 15 residues. Trimming stripped 5 bases from V and 4 bases from J, with 15 bases between. The chain's CDR3 is CASSPRTGRNQPQHF. DNA for the CDR3: TGTGCCAGCAGTCCCCGAACAGGAAGAAATCAGCCCCAGCATTTT.

This chain links TRBV29-1 with TRBJ1-1; D unclear. Trimming left V 4 bases short and J 0 bases short, with 9 bases between. Germline V gene lookup returns CDR1 SQVTM and CDR2 ANQGSEA. The CDR3 runs to 13 residues. The CDR3 region has the DNA TGCAGCGTTGGGCGTCAGGTGAACACTGAAGCTTTCTTT. Translated, it gives CSVGRQVNTEAFF.

This clone came up once. The chain combines TRBV30 with TRBJ1-1; D is ambiguous. V shed 0 bases and J shed 10 bases, with 9 bases lying between them. Per the germline V gene, CDR1 is GTSNPN and CDR2 is SVGIG (reference sequence). This CDR3 region has 11 residues. The CDR3 sequence is CAWSVVPVAFF. The CDR3, as DNA: TGTGCCTGGAGTGTAGTCCCAGTAGCTTTCTTT.

This sequence joins TRBV27 and TRBJ1-1, with 7 bases matching TRBD1. The V segment lost 3 bases and the J segment 6 bases; nucleotides outside the gene matches: 7. Germline V gene data show CDR1 as MNHEY and CDR2 as SMNVEV (reference sequence). The CDR3 runs to 14 residues. The CDR3 DNA reads TGTGCCAGCAGTTTCCGACAGGGTGTGGCTGAAGCTTTCTTT. Translated: CASSFRQGVAEAFF.

The gene calls are TRBV5-6 and TRBJ1-2; D not certain. The V gene lost 0 bases and the J gene lost 5 bases, with 8 bases spanning the gap. The CDR3 extends over 13 amino acids. Germline V gene data show CDR1 as SGHDT and CDR2 as YYEEEE. This CDR3 reads CASSLVGGYGYTF. CDR3 in DNA: TGTGCCAGCAGCTTGGTGGGCGGGTATGGCTACACCTTC.

This chain joins TRBV1 and TRBJ1-6. TRBV1 is reported as a pseudogene. This CDR3 has 11 residues. The CDR3 sequence is CTSSRGSPLHF. CDR3 nucleotides: TGCACCAGCAGCCGAGGGTCACCCCTCCACTTT.

This sequence joins TRBV5-4 and TRBJ2-1; a weak D match, TRBD2 (6 bases). The length of the CDR3 is 15 residues. V was trimmed by 0 bases and J by 9 bases, leaving 16 bases between them. Germline CDR1 is SGHNT and CDR2 is YYREEE (reference sequence). The CDR3 bases are TGTGCCAGCAGCTTGGTTACGGCGGGGAACGGTGAGCAGTTCTTC. Its protein is CASSLVTAGNGEQFF.

On this clone itself: Other DNA sequences in the same sample also yield this CDR3. V gene TRBV6-1 combines with J gene TRBJ1-2; unclear D gene. Germline values: CDR1 MNHNS, CDR2 SASEGT. V lost 0 bases and J 2 bases, leaving 7 bases between the germline ends. The CDR3 runs to 14 residues. DNA for the CDR3: TGTGCCAGCAGTGAAGCGGGCACGAACTATGGCTACACCTTC. It encodes CASSEAGTNYGYTF.